This TCR beta chain was identified during a study of beta chain features in type 1 diabetes. In the study overall: Patient and healthy donor groups were alike in age, gender and cell yields.

All of the isolated RNA was reverse transcribed, so expressed TCRB transcripts were sequenced. Here immunoSEQ multiplex PCR was the method, and the copy in TCRdb shows in-frame clones only, minus some. The sample shows 350,000 to 400,000 clones, more than 12% of them seen only once. V lost 2 bases and J 1 base, leaving 19 bases between the germline ends. CDR3 length: 17 residues. CDR1 and CDR2 from the germline V gene are SQVTM and ANQGSEA. This clone was seen a handful of times. As yet, its antigen is unknown. Findings and limits, study-wide: Sequencing the cDNA could make cells with high TCR expression show up more than they should.

This clonotype was obtained from a woman in her late teens or twenties in good health. Sequencing was carried out using naive CD4+ T cells from blood. The V gene is TRBV29-1, the J gene TRBJ2-3; a possible D gene is TRBD2 (7 bases). CDR3 sequence: CSVESVGGRGGTDTQYF. CDR3 bases: TGCAGCGTTGAATCTGTCGGGGGGCGCGGGGGCACAGATACGCAGTATTTT.